This is a list of T cell receptor beta chains from one sample in a study of identical twins. TCRdb ran MiXCR on the 5' RACE reads and lists one entry per CDR3 protein. The data show 140,000 to 150,000 distinct CDR3 sequences, around 3.5% seen once. Sequencing was carried out using memory T cells sorted from blood. These receptors originate from a man younger than 35 in good health. The CDR3 runs from the conserved cysteine through the conserved F or W. A D gene is named only where the DNA matches it firmly. Only part of the rows carry a size: once, few, many, or a class if the clone is expanded.

clone_size,j_call,d_call,v_call,cdr3_aa,cdr3_nt
many,TRBJ2-5,NA,TRBV20-1,CSAEEQEYQETQYF,TGCAGTGCTGAAGAACAGGAGTACCAAGAGACCCAGTACTTC
NA,TRBJ2-2,NA,TRBV11-2,CASSPLGVNTGELFF,TGTGCCAGCAGCCCCCTGGGGGTTAACACCGGGGAGCTGTTTTTT
many,TRBJ2-1,NA,TRBV11-2,CASSYPVTPGLKFPYNEQFF,TGTGCCAGCAGCTACCCCGTCACACCCGGACTAAAGTTCCCCTACAATGAGCAGTTCTTC
many,TRBJ2-2,NA,TRBV7-3,CASSPRPTGELFF,TGTGCCAGCAGCCCCAGACCGACCGGGGAGCTGTTTTTT
many,TRBJ1-1,TRBD1,TRBV15,CATSTRDRGPDTEAFF,TGTGCCACCAGCACCCGGGACAGGGGTCCGGACACTGAAGCTTTCTTT
many,TRBJ1-5,NA,TRBV7-2,CASSSYRDQPQHF,TGTGCCAGCAGCTCATACAGGGATCAGCCCCAGCATTTT
NA,TRBJ1-2,NA,TRBV15,CATTGSNYGYTF,TGTGCCACGACAGGTTCTAACTATGGCTACACCTTC
many,TRBJ2-3,NA,TRBV9,CASSVAGAVDTQYF,TGTGCCAGCAGCGTTGCAGGAGCGGTGGATACGCAGTATTTT
many,TRBJ2-7,NA,TRBV9,CASSVEGVGNSEQYF,TGTGCCAGCAGCGTAGAGGGAGTGGGGAACTCCGAGCAGTACTTC
NA,TRBJ2-1,TRBD1,TRBV27,CASSLLSFGTGGNNEQFF,TGTGCCAGCAGTTTATTAAGCTTCGGGACAGGGGGTAACAATGAGCAGTTCTTC
many,TRBJ2-1,NA,TRBV6-1,CASSEADYPPYNEQFF,TGTGCCAGCAGTGAAGCGGACTACCCGCCCTACAATGAGCAGTTCTTC